This T cell receptor beta chain stems from a study of Ad26.COV2.S vaccination and SARS-CoV-2 variants. Clones were read by immunoSEQ multiplex PCR, and TCRdb kept only the in-frame ones, dropping some. The sample holds 300,000 to 400,000 clones; roughly 88% are singletons and the top ten take around 5%. V lost 7 bases, J lost 7 bases, and 19 bases lay in between. Germline V gives CDR1 LNHDA, CDR2 SQIVND (reference sequence). This CDR3 has 14 amino acids. As to treatment: 15 to 20 received Ad26.COV2.S at low or high dose, single or two shots; roughly five received placebo; per-sample allocation not given. Repertoires come from day 63 after the first vaccine or placebo injection. The administered vaccine (an Ad26 vector) expressed Wuhan-strain SARS-CoV-2 spike.

The gene calls are TRBV19 and TRBJ1-2; D unclear. The TCR comes from a person aged 18-65 years who received the Ad26.COV2.S COVID-19 vaccine or a placebo. The sample was peripheral blood, taken in a trial of Ad26.COV2.S vaccine versus placebo. This CDR3 reads CASTTTGTATGYTF. The CDR3 coding sequence is TGTGCCAGTACCACCACGGGAACAGCCACTGGCTACACCTTC.